The sample holds a few counts of the clone carrying this TCR beta chain. The target antigen is unknown. V lost 0 bases and J 8 bases, leaving 1 base between the germline ends. The CDR3 has 11 residues. Per germline, CDR1 LGHNA and CDR2 YNFKEQ. By 5'RACE template switching, TCR cDNA was produced, with a universal primer site and UMIs added in the process. TCRdb called the 5' RACE reads again in MiXCR, with one record for every CDR3 protein. The profile shows some 400,000 distinct CDR3 sequences, approximately 18% of them singletons. This record belongs to a study of T cells after yellow fever vaccination. Across the study: The fractions with low cell numbers were processed using SMART-Seq v4 Ultra Low Input. Study observations and caveats: Peaking faster, on day 5 versus 15, the secondary response was nonetheless weaker.

Material: PBMCs, obtained before the yellow fever booster vaccination. The gene calls are TRBV4-2 and TRBJ2-2; D is unclear. The clonotype comes from a man younger than 30 who received the YFV17D yellow fever vaccine. The CDR3 DNA reads TGTGCCAGCAGCCAAGAGGGGGAGCTGTTTTTT. This encodes CASSQEGELFF.